This record concerns one T cell receptor beta chain sequence. This sample is part of a study of blood T cell repertoires in COVID-19. TCRdb's table, derived via immunoSEQ multiplex PCR, lists solely in-frame clones and lacks some. The repertoire holds about 420,000 clones, with over 85% as singletons. Trimming left V 5 bases short and J 2 bases short, with 16 bases between. This CDR3 spans 15 amino acids. Per the germline V gene, CDR1 is LNHDA and CDR2 is SQIVND (reference sequence). The TCR sequence derives from a man aged 18 to 29 with COVID-19, enrolled during active disease. Specimen: peripheral blood. The rearrangement joins TRBV19 to TRBJ2-7; maybe TRBD2 (5 bases). The CDR3 here is CASSPGGSATYEQYF. In DNA form, the CDR3 reads TGTGCCAGTAGTCCCGGCGGGTCGGCCACCTACGAGCAGTACTTC.